This TCR beta chain was sequenced in a study of Graves' ophthalmopathy and Graves' hyperthyroidism. Broader study findings: Most clonotypes expanded in thyroid above 0.001 frequency were present in blood too.

A note on this clonotype: As yet, its antigen is unknown.

The authors amplified TCR beta CDR3 regions from RNA transcripts. An initial RT-PCR round employing HTBI primers preceded a second-round multiplex PCR. TCRdb ran MiXCR on the multiplex PCR reads and lists one entry per CDR3 protein. Counted here are around 1,200,000 distinct CDR3 sequences, 35% to 40% occurring once; the ten biggest clones make up 11%. People with hyperthyroidism were aged 18 to 65 and newly diagnosed, under 2 months' duration. The source material was peripheral blood or thyroid tissue (not recorded which). The TCR comes from an adult man with Graves' hyperthyroidism.

This CDR3 reads CASSGQGAFGNTIYF. CDR3 in DNA: TGTGCCAGCAGCGGACAGGGGGCGTTTGGAAACACCATATATTTT. The rearrangement uses TRBV25-1 and TRBJ1-3; 11 bases agree with TRBD1. Germline CDR1 reads MGHDK; CDR2 reads SYGVNS. There are 15 residues in the CDR3. V lost 6 bases and J lost 3; bases outside the gene matches: 4. The full variable domain, its missing parts supplied by reference TRBV25-1 and TRBJ1-3, is EADIYQTPRYLVIGTGKKITLECSQTMGHDKMYWYQQDPGMELHLIHYSYGVNSTEKGDLSSESTVSRIRTEHFPLTLESARPSHTSQYLCASSGQGAFGNTIYFGEGSWLTVV.